What follows are 21 T cell receptor beta chains derived from one specimen sequenced in a study of blood T cells in healthy people across ages. Primed by a sample-barcoded 5' primer and a J-beta primer mix, a second PCR proceeded for about 6 to 11 cycles. From the 5' RACE reads, TCRdb called clonotypes with MiXCR, one entry per CDR3 protein. This sample has roughly 730,000 distinct CDR3 sequences; 45% to 70% occur once, and the top ten carry roughly 25%. The sample was blood. The receptor set was obtained from a man aged 40-50 years in good health.

This clonotype was picked up many times. The chain's CDR3 is CASSSGRTQYF. The CDR3 nucleotides read TGTGCCAGCAGTTCCGGACGGACCCAGTACTTC. The V and J genes are TRBV6-5 and TRBJ2-7; no clear D gene. The DNA end is a closer match to TRBJ2-5, so the J assignment may be wrong. Looked up from germline, CDR1 is MNHEY and CDR2 is SVGAGI. The CDR3 totals 11 residues.

This clonotype was observed a few times. The J gene is TRBJ1-2, the V gene TRBV10-3; TRBD1 agrees at 8 bases. V trimming: 6 bases; J trimming: 3 bases; junction bases outside the gene matches: 9. This CDR3 region has 15 residues. Germline V CDR1 and CDR2: ENHRY, SYGVKD. The CDR3 protein is CAISLPTGEYYGYTF. CDR3 sequence (DNA): TGTGCCATCAGCCTACCGACAGGGGAGTACTATGGCTACACCTTC.

The V call is TRBV5-1, the J call TRBJ1-2; TRBD1 might be the D (5 bases). Germline lookup yields CDR1 SGHRS and CDR2 YFSETQ. CDR3 size: 14 residues. Trimming took off 3 bases at V and 1 base at J, with 10 bases between the two ends. The CDR3 is CASSSTQVNYGYTF. CDR3 DNA sequence: TGCGCCAGCAGCTCCACACAGGTTAACTATGGCTACACCTTC.

This clonotype showed up just a few times. The CDR3: CASSYDRGGYTF. DNA of the CDR3: TGTGCCAGCAGTTACGATCGGGGTGGCTACACCTTC. V gene TRBV6-6 combines with J gene TRBJ1-2; D is ambiguous. The CDR3 has 12 amino acids. CDR1 and CDR2 from the germline V gene are MNHNY and SVGAGI (reference sequence). V lost 2 bases to trimming and J lost 7 bases, with 8 bases between them.

The CDR3 nucleotides read TGTGCCAGCAGCTCGGGACAGGGGGCCCGGGCAGAGACCCAGTACTTC. This gives the protein CASSSGQGARAETQYF. The chain has TRBV7-2 and TRBJ2-5; the match to TRBD1 covers 12 bases. CDR1 and CDR2 from the germline V gene are SGHTA and FQGNSA. The CDR3 runs to 16 residues. The ends lost 4 bases at V and 4 bases at J; junction bases unmatched: 7.

The count of this clonotype is one. The chain couples TRBV5-1 to TRBJ2-3; 8 nucleotides align to TRBD2. The germline gives CDR1 SGHRS, CDR2 YFSETQ. J lost 1 base, V lost 4 bases, and 5 bases had no gene match. CDR3 length: 15 amino acids. The CDR3 nucleotides read TGCGCCAGCAGCGTTAGCGGGACCCGCACAGATACGCAGTATTTT. This encodes CASSVSGTRTDTQYF.

This clonotype appeared a few times. This rearrangement joins TRBV6-2 or TRBV6-3 to TRBJ2-7; tentatively, D is TRBD1 (6 bases). The germline V and J ends were trimmed by 7 bases and 4 bases, with 17 bases remaining between them. The CDR3 sequence is 14 residues long. The germline V gene has CDR1 MNHEY and CDR2 SVGEGT. The CDR3 reads CASTRQVGRYEQYF. The CDR3 DNA sequence: TGTGCCAGCACCCGACAGGTGGGTCGGTACGAGCAGTACTTC.

The V call is TRBV6-1, the J call TRBJ2-4, with TRBD2 matching over 8 bases. The CDR3 is 16 amino acids. The germline CDR1 and CDR2 sequences are MNHNS and SASEGT. V lost 4 bases to trimming and J lost 6 bases; unmatched junction nucleotides: 11. The CDR3 DNA sequence: TGTGCCAGCAGTGTCGGCGGGGGGCGAGCGAGAAACATTCAGTACTTC. Encoded protein: CASSVGGGRARNIQYF.

This CDR3 is CASSLSSGSWVGQFF. As DNA, the CDR3 is TGTGCCAGCAGTTTATCTAGCGGGAGTTGGGTTGGGCAGTTCTTC. V is TRBV28 and J is TRBJ2-1; TRBD2 aligns across 10 bases. The J segment lost 12 bases and the V segment lost 1 base, leaving 9 bases of the junction unmatched. The CDR3 is 15 residues long. In germline, CDR1 is MDHEN, CDR2 SYDVKM.

V usage is TRBV7-2 and J usage is TRBJ2-7; no clear D gene. Germline V gene lookup returns CDR1 SGHTA and CDR2 FQGNSA. This CDR3 region has 14 residues. The V gene lost 1 base and the J gene lost 1 base, with 8 bases spanning the gap. CDR3 residues: CASSLGWSSYEQYF. The CDR3 bases are TGTGCCAGCAGCTTAGGCTGGAGTTCCTACGAGCAGTACTTC. The whole variable domain, remainder taken from reference TRBV7-2 and TRBJ2-7, is GAGVSQSPSNKVTEKGKDVELRCDPISGHTALYWYRQSLGQGLEFLIYFQGNSAPDKSGLPSDRFSAERTGGSVSTLTIQRTQQEDSAVYLCASSLGWSSYEQYFGPGTRLTVT.

The sample holds a few counts of this clonotype. The chain uses TRBV20-1 and TRBJ1-6, with TRBD1 matching 7 bases. V shed 6 bases, J shed 5 bases, and the junction held 7 bases outside the gene matches. CDR1 and CDR2 from the germline V gene are DFQATT and SNEGSKA (reference sequence). This CDR3 is 14 amino acids long. The CDR3 spells CSARSGTDNSPLHF. In DNA, the CDR3 is TGCAGTGCAAGATCCGGGACAGATAATTCACCCCTCCACTTT.

This rearrangement joins TRBV6-1 to TRBJ1-5; D might be TRBD1 (5 bases). The length of the CDR3 is 13 residues. The V end lost 7 bases, the J end lost 4 bases, and 11 bases lay between the germline ends. Germline values: CDR1 MNHNS, CDR2 SASEGT. CDR3: CASTGRGNQPQHF. The DNA for the CDR3 is TGTGCCAGCACGGGTCGGGGGAATCAGCCCCAGCATTTT.

The gene calls are TRBV25-1 and TRBJ2-1; tentative D call: TRBD2 (5 bases). The V gene lost 9 bases and the J gene lost 6 bases, with 15 bases spanning the gap. Germline V gene lookup returns CDR1 MGHDK and CDR2 SYGVNS. The CDR3 contains 13 residues. CDR3 DNA: TGTGCCAGAGACTACGGAGGAGGCAATGAGCAGTTCTTC. Amino acids: CARDYGGGNEQFF.

In its sample, this clonotype was seen a few times. The CDR3 DNA is TGCGCCAGCAGCGATCCGGGACAATACACAGATACGCAGTATTTT. Its protein product is CASSDPGQYTDTQYF. The V call is TRBV5-1, the J call TRBJ2-3, with D possibly TRBD1 on 6 matching bases. The CDR3 sequence is 15 residues long. The germline V gene encodes CDR1 SGHRS and CDR2 YFSETQ. V dropped 4 bases and J dropped 2 bases, with 14 bases sitting between them.

This chain uses TRBV5-1 with TRBJ1-5, with 7 bases identical to TRBD1. V was clipped by 4 bases and J by 6 bases; unmatched bases: 7. The CDR3 spans 14 residues. Germline V lookup: CDR1 SGHRS, CDR2 YFSETQ. This chain's CDR3 is CASSPKGAGQPQHF. The CDR3 bases are TGCGCCAGCAGCCCGAAGGGGGCAGGTCAGCCCCAGCATTTT.

As DNA, the CDR3 is TGCAGTCCCGGACAGGGAAACAATGAGCAGTTCTTC. This codes for CSPGQGNNEQFF. The chain has TRBV20-1 and TRBJ2-1; 8 bases align to TRBD1. This CDR3 is 12 amino acids long. Trimming took 8 bases from V and 5 from J; bases not matched to a gene: 5. From germline, CDR1 is DFQATT and CDR2 SNEGSKA (reference sequence).

J is TRBJ1-2 and V is TRBV3-1; D unresolved. Trimming left V 4 bases short and J 8 bases short, with 14 bases between. The CDR3 has 13 residues. Germline CDR1 reads LGHDT; CDR2 reads YNNKEL (reference sequence). In DNA form, the CDR3 reads TGTGCCAGCAGCCCTCTAGGGAAGGAAGGCTACACCTTC. This sequence encodes CASSPLGKEGYTF. Filled out from reference TRBV3-1 and TRBJ1-2, the complete variable domain reads DTAVSQTPKYLVTQMGNDKSIKCEQNLGHDTMYWYKQDSKKFLKIMFSYNNKELIINETVPNRFSPKSPDKAHLNLHINSLELGDSAVYFCASSPLGKEGYTFGSGTRLTVV.

A few counts support this clonotype. This chain links TRBV12-3 or TRBV12-4 with TRBJ2-7; 8 bases align to TRBD2. J gave up 6 bases and V 5 bases, and 9 bases lay outside the gene matches. The CDR3 is made up of 14 amino acids. The chain's CDR3 is CASSIITGGAEQYF. The DNA of the CDR3 is TGTGCCAGCAGTATTATCACGGGGGGGGCCGAGCAGTACTTC.

The genes are TRBV24-1 and TRBJ2-3; D is uncertain. The CDR3 contains 15 residues. Between the trimmed V and J ends, which lost 9 bases and 4 bases, there was a span of 19 bases. Germline assignment: CDR1 KGHDR and CDR2 SFDVKD. The CDR3 spells CATLSALKVADTQYF. The CDR3 nucleotides are TGTGCCACCCTCTCAGCCTTGAAGGTGGCAGATACGCAGTATTTT.

This chain joins TRBV12-3 or TRBV12-4 and TRBJ1-3, with TRBD1 matching over 10 bases. Trimming removed 5 bases from V and 8 bases from J; junction bases left unmatched: 9. This CDR3 comprises 15 residues. The CDR3 sequence is CASSLTRDRGYTIYF. The CDR3 DNA follows: TGTGCCAGCAGTCTTACCCGGGACAGGGGATACACCATATATTTT.

This clonotype was detected once. V is TRBV7-8 and J is TRBJ1-1; D ambiguous. The ends were cut back, 7 bases at V and 0 bases at J, with 12 bases in the middle. The V gene's germline CDR1 is SGHVS and CDR2 FQNEAQ. CDR3 length equals 14 residues. Here the CDR3 reads CASTQDGMNTEAFF. In DNA form, the CDR3 reads TGTGCCAGCACCCAGGACGGAATGAACACTGAAGCTTTCTTT.